This TCR beta chain is drawn from a study of Ad26.COV2.S vaccination and SARS-CoV-2 variants. The study's findings and limits: Substantial breadth was reported for post-vaccination spike-specific CD8+ and CD4+ T cells. From the TCR breadth and depth analyses, total T cell responses may have been underestimated. Vaccine and placebo recipients had similar non-spike TCR breadth.

Assay: immunoSEQ multiplex PCR; the TCRdb copy retains only in-frame clones and omits some. The sample includes roughly 380,000 clones, under 95% of them seen just once. The CDR3 is 11 amino acids. The V gene lost 6 bases and the J gene lost 4 bases, with 5 bases spanning the gap. This clone was recorded only once. Its specificity is unknown. Other DNA sequences in the same sample also yield this CDR3. Here the sequenced sample was peripheral blood, taken after recovery from COVID-19. The origin of this receptor is a human donor who had recovered from COVID-19. V gene TRBV12-3 or TRBV12-4 combines with J gene TRBJ2-3; D is unclear. The CDR3 protein is CASSQADTQYF. The DNA for the CDR3 is TGTGCCAGCAGCCAAGCAGATACGCAGTATTTT.